Listed below are T cell receptor beta chains from one sample, sequenced in a study of blood T cell repertoires in COVID-19. Repertoires were generated with immunoSEQ multiplex PCR, while TCRdb's copy carries only in-frame clones and drops some. The table shows roughly 68,000 clones, with more than 80% occurring only once. The sequencing input was PBMCs or T cells enriched from blood (not recorded which). The receptors shown here come from a woman between 35 and 50 years old with acute COVID-19. CDR3s include the opening cysteine and the closing phenylalanine or tryptophan. The D gene is left open where the match is weak. Clone size is shown for a subset of rows, as once, few, many or a class of expanded clone.

12	TRBV19	-	TRBJ2-5	-	TGTGCCAGTAGTCGGGGGTTCGAGACCCAGTACTTC	CASSRGFETQYF
13	TRBV24-1	few	TRBJ2-2	-	TGTGCCACCGGGGCCTCACGCACCGGGGAGCTGTTTTTT	CATGASRTGELFF
10	TRBV2	-	TRBJ1-2	-	TGTGCCAGCAGTATCAATGGCTACACCTTC	CASSINGYTF
15	TRBV4-1	-	TRBJ2-1	TRBD2	TGCGCCAGCAACCCTTCGACGGGGGGACCCAATGAGCAGTTCTTC	CASNPSTGGPNEQFF
14	TRBV7-2	-	TRBJ2-4	-	TGTGCCAGCAGAACCGGAGGGGGCGCGAACATTCAGTACTTC	CASRTGGGANIQYF
15	TRBV2	-	TRBJ1-5	TRBD1	TGTGCCAGCAGTGGACAGGCACAGGGGCATCAGCCCCAGCATTTT	CASSGQAQGHQPQHF
16	TRBV11-2	few	TRBJ1-1	-	TGTGCCAGCAGCTTAGTTGGTAGGGGGGGAGGAACTGAAGCTTTCTTT	CASSLVGRGGGTEAFF
13	TRBV10-2	few	TRBJ1-1	-	TGCGCCAGCATGGTACAGATGAACACTGAAGCTTTCTTT	CASMVQMNTEAFF
15	TRBV4-2	few	TRBJ1-5	-	TGTGCCAGCAGCCAAGATGTGGGGGGGGAAAGGCCCCAGCATTTT	CASSQDVGGERPQHF
19	TRBV3-1/TRBV3-2	-	TRBJ2-1	TRBD1	TGTGCCAGCAGCGAAAGTGGGACAGGGAGACGTTGGGCGGCGAATGAGCAGTTCTTC	CASSESGTGRRWAANEQFF
13	TRBV28	-	TRBJ2-7	-	TGTGCCAGCAGTCCCCGGGACTCCTACGAGCAGTACTTC	CASSPRDSYEQYF
15	TRBV3-1/TRBV3-2	-	TRBJ1-2	TRBD1	TGTGCCAGCAGCCAATTGAGGGGACAGAACTATGGCTACACCTTC	CASSQLRGQNYGYTF
17	TRBV24-1	-	TRBJ2-5	-	TGTGCCACCAGTGATTTAGGAGGGGGGGGTTCAAGGGAGACCCAGTACTTC	CATSDLGGGGSRETQYF
13	TRBV21-1	-	TRBJ2-3	-	TGTGCCAGAGGGACAGGGGGCAATGATACGCAGTATTTT	CARGTGGNDTQYF
18	TRBV14	-	TRBJ2-7	TRBD2	TGTGCCACTGGACCCTTGGCGCCTAGCGGGCTTAGCTCCTACGAGCAGTACTTC	CATGPLAPSGLSSYEQYF
15	TRBV7-7	-	TRBJ2-1	TRBD2	TGTGCTAGCAGCCCCGGGCTAGCGGGGGCCGGCGAGCAGTTCTTC	CASSPGLAGAGEQFF
18	TRBV21-1	-	TRBJ1-5	-	TGTGCCAGCAGCAGGGGGGGATTGAGGAGACATAGCAATCAGCCCCAGCATTTT	CASSRGGLRRHSNQPQHF
12	TRBV19	-	TRBJ1-2	-	TGTGCCAGCAGTGACAGGATCTATGGCTACACCTTC	CASSDRIYGYTF
18	TRBV7-9	-	TRBJ1-2	-	TGTGCCAGCAGCCTAAAGGGAGGCACCTTAGCCGGGCTATATGGCTACACCTTC	CASSLKGGTLAGLYGYTF
14	TRBV2	-	TRBJ2-5	-	TGTGCCAGCATGTCGGATAGCTTAATGGAGACCCAGTACTTC	CASMSDSLMETQYF
13	TRBV18	-	TRBJ2-5	-	TGTGCCAGCTCACAGCTAGTCCAAGAGACCCAGTACTTC	CASSQLVQETQYF
14	TRBV2	-	TRBJ1-1	-	TGTGCCAGCAGGGGTGGGGCATGGAACACTGAAGCTTTCTTT	CASRGGAWNTEAFF
15	TRBV28	few	TRBJ2-5	TRBD1	TGTGCCAGCAGTCCCGCGACAGGGTCGTTAGAGACCCAGTACTTC	CASSPATGSLETQYF
15	TRBV24-1	-	TRBJ2-3	TRBD1	TGTGCCACCAGTGAATCGACAGGGGCGGGAGATACGCAGTATTTT	CATSESTGAGDTQYF
15	TRBV6-6	few	TRBJ2-3	-	TGTGCCAGCAGCTACCTCAGGAGCGGAGCAGATACGCAGTATTTT	CASSYLRSGADTQYF
13	TRBV19	-	TRBJ1-1	-	TGTGCCAGTAGTTCGTACACCGACACTGAAGCTTTCTTT	CASSSYTDTEAFF
15	TRBV27	once	TRBJ1-6	-	TGTGCCAGCAGTACACTACAGGGTTGGGGTTCACCCCTCCACTTT	CASSTLQGWGSPLHF
13	TRBV27	few	TRBJ1-1	-	TGTGCCAGCAGTCCTATTGACGGAGCTGAAGCTTTCTTT	CASSPIDGAEAFF
15	TRBV28	-	TRBJ1-5	TRBD1	TGTGCCAGCAGTTTTCGGGACAGGGGAAATCAGCCCCAGCATTTT	CASSFRDRGNQPQHF
16	TRBV28	few	TRBJ1-5	-	TGTGCCAGCAGTCTGTTAAGGAGTGTGAGCAATCAGCCCCAGCATTTT	CASSLLRSVSNQPQHF
16	TRBV19	-	TRBJ2-6	-	TGTGCCAGTACCCGAGCCGGGGACTCTGGGGCCAACGTCCTGACTTTC	CASTRAGDSGANVLTF
16	TRBV5-1	-	TRBJ2-3	-	TGCGCCAGCAACACTGGTGGGCTAGCGAACACAGATACGCAGTATTTT	CASNTGGLANTDTQYF
16	TRBV15	-	TRBJ1-1	-	TGTGCCACCAGCAGAGATCCAGGGGCAACTAACACTGAAGCTTTCTTT	CATSRDPGATNTEAFF
13	TRBV5-8	-	TRBJ2-1	-	TGTGCCAGCAGCTACGACAGGTACAATGAGCAGTTCTTC	CASSYDRYNEQFF
15	TRBV11-2	-	TRBJ2-1	TRBD2	TGTGCCAGCAGTCGAGGACTAGCGGGATTCAATGAGCAGTTCTTC	CASSRGLAGFNEQFF
15	TRBV5-6	-	TRBJ1-5	-	TGTGCCAGCAGCTCACCAGGGTATAGCAATCAGCCCCAGCATTTT	CASSSPGYSNQPQHF
14	TRBV5-1	-	TRBJ2-7	-	TGCGCCAGCAGCTTGGTAGGTGGGCGCTACGAGCAGTACTTC	CASSLVGGRYEQYF
15	TRBV19	once	TRBJ1-5	-	TGTGCCAGTAGGATCGACCGGGACACCAATCAGCCCCAGCATTTT	CASRIDRDTNQPQHF
12	TRBV6-5	-	TRBJ1-2	TRBD1	TGTGCCACCGGGGACAGGAACTATGGCTACACCTTC	CATGDRNYGYTF
14	TRBV7-8	-	TRBJ1-5	-	TGTGCCAGCAGCTTAGATTGGGGGCCCCAGCCCCAGCATTTT	CASSLDWGPQPQHF
14	TRBV5-5	-	TRBJ1-2	TRBD1	TGTGCCAGCACCCGGACAGGGACTAACTATGGCTACACCTTC	CASTRTGTNYGYTF
17	TRBV28	-	TRBJ1-5	-	TGTGCCAGCAGTTTATTCCGGACAAGCTATAGCAATCAGCCCCAGCATTTT	CASSLFRTSYSNQPQHF
15	TRBV6-1	-	TRBJ1-2	-	TGTGCCAGCAGTGAAATCTGGGGAGGCAACTATGGCTACACCTTC	CASSEIWGGNYGYTF
15	TRBV5-1	-	TRBJ2-3	TRBD1	TGCGCCAGCAGCCTCGACAGGGCCCGCACAGATACGCAGTATTTT	CASSLDRARTDTQYF
12	TRBV5-1	-	TRBJ1-1	TRBD1	TGCGCCAGCAGCGGAGACAGGGGCGAAGCTTTCTTT	CASSGDRGEAFF
13	TRBV6-5	-	TRBJ1-2	-	TGTGCCAGCAGCCTACAGGGAAACTATGGCTACACCTTC	CASSLQGNYGYTF
14	TRBV3-1/TRBV3-2	-	TRBJ1-1	-	TGTGCCAGCAGCCAAGGGCCGGGGAACACTGAAGCTTTCTTT	CASSQGPGNTEAFF
15	TRBV7-9	-	TRBJ2-7	TRBD1	TGTGCCAGCAGTACAGGGGCCCCTTTGTCCTACGAGCAGTACTTC	CASSTGAPLSYEQYF
14	TRBV27	-	TRBJ1-1	-	TGTGCCAGCAGTTCACCGACAGGATACACTGAAGCTTTCTTT	CASSSPTGYTEAFF
17	TRBV28	-	TRBJ2-1	TRBD2	TGTGCCAGCAGCTCCCGACTAAAGCTAGCGGGGAGAAATGAGCAGTTCTTC	CASSSRLKLAGRNEQFF
15	TRBV27	-	TRBJ2-1	-	TGTGCCAGCGCACTTCGTCCCAAACCCCCCAATGAGCAGTTCTTC	CASALRPKPPNEQFF
16	TRBV5-1	once	TRBJ2-7	TRBD2	TGCGCCAGCAGCTTTGGTGCGGGAGGGCGTTTCTACGAGCAGTACTTC	CASSFGAGGRFYEQYF
14	TRBV28	-	TRBJ2-7	-	TGTGCCAGCAGTTTAGCAGGGGCGGACTACGAGCAGTACTTC	CASSLAGADYEQYF
11	TRBV12-3/TRBV12-4	-	TRBJ2-3	-	TGTGCCAGCAGTTCGGGGGATACGCAGTATTTT	CASSSGDTQYF
13	TRBV28	once	TRBJ1-1	TRBD1	TGTGCCAGCAGACCACAGGGGGACACTGAAGCTTTCTTT	CASRPQGDTEAFF